This entry is about one TCR beta chain. Its antigen remains unidentified. Germline is not matched at one junction end, which may reflect a read error. The library was produced with multiplex PCR. The sample was run on an Illumina HiSeq 4000. TCR beta libraries were built with iRepertoire HTBI primers and Arm-PCR amplification of CDR3 regions. Gel purification was performed on PCR products prior to sequencing. Concerning the study's data processing: Gene usage analysis of CDR3 amino acid clonotypes used the roughly 62 TRBV and about 15 TRBJ segments found across samples. COPE and FqMerger were used to merge the filtered high-quality paired reads into contigs. BLAST was used to align contigs to the IMGT TRBV, TRBD and TRBJ reference genes, and CDR3 was defined following IMGT. Highly expanded clones were defined as clonotypes with a frequency above 0.1%. Repertoire diversity was measured by Shannon entropy, and V-J evenness by the Gini coefficient. Public clonotypes were defined as clonotypes shared by more than one individual. TCRdb ran its own pipeline on the public reads, namely fastp trimming at Q25 and MiXCR clone calling, and kept in-frame beta chains. Rows are combined by CDR3 protein, so each entry shows the most common genes and DNA. TCRdb, not the authors, supplied the V and J calls. This sample has roughly 530,000 distinct CDR3 sequences in its table, and 16% of those were observed once. The leading ten clones occupy about 25% of the sample.

CDR1 and CDR2 (SGHNT, YYREEE) derive from the germline V gene (reference sequence). The cysteine opens and the phenylalanine closes a CDR3 of 16 amino acids. The kept DNA is CDR3 alone, 48 bases in frame from the first base. This specimen belongs to a study of regulatory T cells in long-lasting Graves disease (dated by TCRdb to the early 2020s). A note on the overall study: Antithyroid drugs had been taken for less than 3 months by newly diagnosed Graves' disease patients. Peripheral blood TCR sequencing and RNA sequencing compared persistent Graves' disease patients with newly diagnosed Graves' disease patients. The study was conducted in China and was registered as a clinical trial. A total of around 33 samples underwent TCR sequencing, from some 13 patients with persistent Graves' disease and approximately 20 patients with newly diagnosed Graves' disease. The paper's findings and limits, for the study overall: Preferential use of TRBV28, TRBJ1-2 and TRBJ2-5 was observed in persistent disease, whereas TRBV20-1 and TRBJ2-1 were favored in newly diagnosed disease. Persistent patients shared more public clonotypes among themselves (around 3,000) than newly diagnosed patients did (about 970). As a limitation, the authors acknowledged that the small sample size may reduce accuracy. Lower TCR Shannon entropy and fewer highly expanded clones were observed in persistent Graves' disease patients than in newly diagnosed patients, which suggested clonal expansion. Only the TCR beta chain was sequenced and analyzed. Because the primary lesion, thyroid tissue, could not be accessed, the study looked at peripheral blood alone.

The time point label, as the study defines it: newly diagnosed GD, antithyroid drugs for less than 3 months. For both TCR sequencing and RNA sequencing, RNA was extracted from PBMCs in TRIzol. Graves' disease was diagnosed according to American Thyroid Association guidelines. Patients for the study were recruited at an endocrinology department in Xi'an, China. Each patient gave approximately 10 milliliters of peripheral blood, collected in an EDTA anticoagulant tube. PBMCs were isolated by Ficoll Paque Plus density gradient separation without further T cell sorting. An Agilent 2100 Bioanalyzer and agarose gel were used to check RNA quality, and a NanoDrop 2000 was used to measure RNA concentration. These records were also assigned to another study, of T cells in Graves' hyperthyroidism and ophthalmopathy. As described in the second report: Graves' hyperthyroidism was defined as stable when no progression to ophthalmopathy occurred over 18 months of follow-up. Hyperthyroidism patients were newly diagnosed, had a disease duration of under 2 months, and were aged 18 to 65 years. Exclusion was applied to patients with uncontrolled infections, other autoimmune diseases, pregnancy or lactation. Clinical symptoms, serum thyroxine and TRAb, thyroid ultrasound, and orbital computed tomography formed the basis for the diagnoses. The first round of RT-PCR for the TCR CDR3 was performed with the HTBI primer set and the Qiagen OneStep RT-PCR kit. Most expanded thyroid clonotypes (frequency above 0.001) were also detected in blood, suggesting blood repertoires may reflect thyroid immune responses. In cross-validation, a model built on a 13 V-J signature told ophthalmopathy apart from stable hyperthyroidism with approximately 90% sensitivity and around 81% specificity, and in testing the same model reached 80%/75%. In validation, progression to ophthalmopathy was predicted by the model with approximately 67% sensitivity and 72% to 85% specificity, a median of around 6.5 months before onset. TCR V-J signatures able to tell the groups apart were searched for in a discovery cohort of 90 to 100 patients, of whom around 42 had Graves' ophthalmopathy and 57 had stable Graves' hyperthyroidism. Prospective prediction of ophthalmopathy was tested in an independent validation cohort consisting of 18 to 20 hyperthyroidism patients and more than 15 patients who later progressed to ophthalmopathy. The approximately 90 discovery patients were randomly split 7:3 into training and test sets. In addition, the study compared T-cell repertoires in thyroid tissue and in blood from 6 or 7 Graves' hyperthyroidism patients. After blood sampling, hyperthyroidism patients were treated with methimazole at a starting dose of 30 mg daily, and ophthalmopathy patients were treated with high-dose intravenous methylprednisolone. Libraries were constructed in a second round of multiplex PCR, after which size selection and purification were performed. The libraries were sequenced on an Illumina HiSeq2000 using paired-end 100 bp reads. SOAPnuke was used to process the raw data, removing reads that contained adapters or uncalled bases, had a mean Phred below 15, or lacked an exact match to the constant primer or identifier. High-quality paired reads were merged with COPE v1.2.5, and unique nucleotide sequences were defined as clonotypes. MiTCR v1.1 was used to align clonotypes to the IMGT TRBV, TRBD and TRBJ reference segments. The analysis was restricted to V-J combinations with a frequency above 0.0001, which together covered approximately 99% of the repertoires. A TCS score was defined as the ratio between F50 (clonal expansion) and ExV (chaos), using BLOSUM62-based TCRdist between CDR3 peptides within each V-J. Welch's t-statistics and random forest reduced several hundred V-J features to roughly 13, which were used in a naive Bayes classifier (R e1071). Sample size was not statistically predetermined, and blinding of investigators to group allocation was not performed. The paper reports TCR Vbeta CDR3 sequencing of 135 peripheral blood samples: 40 to 45 ophthalmopathy, roughly 80 hyperthyroidism and around 17 progressor patients.

The input for sequencing was peripheral blood mononuclear cells (PBMCs), taken at new diagnosis, from a patient treated with antithyroid drugs. The chain links TRBV5-4 with TRBJ1-3, and 7 junctional nucleotides match TRBD1. The TCR sequence derives from a middle-aged woman with Graves disease. Donor details come from another sample of the same person, matched by shared clones. The CDR3 in this case is CASSTGTDHSRNTIYF. In nucleotide form, the sequence is TGTGCCAGCAGCACCGGGACAGACCACTCTAGAAACACCATATATTTT.